This T cell receptor beta chain was captured by sequencing in a study of blood T cell repertoires in COVID-19. Turning to the study itself: The study drew acute and convalescent COVID-19 samples from the United States, Italy and Spain. Sample material is recorded as cDNA or gDNA derived from T cells, B-cell-depleted T cells, or PBMCs.

V trimming: 0 bases; J trimming: 2 bases; junction bases outside the gene matches: 11. Germline V gives CDR1 SGHNT, CDR2 YENEEA. The CDR3 sequence is 19 residues long. Original methodology: Estimated nucleated cell counts came from reference gene primer amplification. TCRdb keeps only in-frame clones here, not all; method: immunoSEQ multiplex PCR. That table is the source of V, J and clone size, and D and trimming were worked out from the DNA. The data hold roughly 39,000 clones, with 85% to 95% observed a single time. Sequenced input: peripheral blood. The chain employs TRBV11-3 and TRBJ2-2; 8 positions agree with TRBD2. The clonotype was recovered from a human donor in a cohort sampled during active COVID-19. The CDR3 sequence: CASSLDYVFTSGNTGELFF. DNA for the CDR3: TGTGCCAGCAGCTTAGATTACGTGTTTACTAGCGGTAACACCGGGGAGCTGTTTTTT.